This TCR beta chain was documented in a study of shared clonotypes between healthy human individuals. The V gene's germline CDR1 is LNHDA and CDR2 SQIVND (reference sequence). V was pared by 6 bases and J by 0 bases, with 9 bases between. This CDR3 region has 13 residues. Some clones are missing from TCRdb's copy, which holds only in-frame ones; the method was immunoSEQ multiplex PCR. The table lists roughly 2.5 million clones, around 90% of them singletons. The TCR comes from a young man in good health. The sequencing input was naive CD4+ T cells sorted from blood. Subset indicated: CD45RA+ positively selected. The V call is TRBV19, the J call TRBJ2-7; D not certain. CDR3 sequence: CASSRLPSYEQYF. For the CDR3, the DNA is TGTGCCAGTAGCCGGCTCCCCTCCTACGAGCAGTACTTC.